The text below deals with one T cell receptor beta chain. Antigen specificity is unknown. This record belongs to a study of cytomegalovirus exposure and HLA in healthy donors. Turning to the study itself: Falling in the Caucasian-associated ancestry cluster were about 80% of 300 to 500 genotyped donors.

Regarding the study as a whole: A later analysis found that most CMV-associated TCR beta chains appeared HLA-restricted.

PCR used 60 Vbeta primers and 13 Jbeta primers. Repertoires were generated with immunoSEQ multiplex PCR, while TCRdb's copy carries only in-frame clones and drops some. Of around 110,000 clones in the sample, 75% were seen once. Material for sequencing was PBMCs. This clonotype was obtained from a male donor in good health and CMV-seropositive.

Here the CDR3 reads CASSLAQHDNEQFF. CDR3 sequence (DNA): TGTGCCAGCTCACTTGCACAGCACGACAATGAGCAGTTCTTC. The rearrangement links TRBV18 to TRBJ2-1, with no clear D. Germline CDR1 KGHSH, CDR2 LQKENI. V gave up 4 bases and J gave up 5 bases, with 12 bases separating them. The CDR3 has 14 amino acids.